The 18 T cell receptor beta chains listed next were all sequenced from one sample in a study of T-cell memory formation after mild COVID-19. TCRdb itself ran the 5' RACE reads through MiXCR, one entry per CDR3 protein. The data contain about 560,000 distinct CDR3 sequences, 15% to 20% of them singletons. The sequenced sample consisted of PBMCs or a T cell subset sorted from them (not recorded which). The origin of the receptors is an adult woman who had mild COVID-19 (a few samples of this study predate the infection). Cell type and time point are not known.

This clonotype occurred a few times. The chain couples TRBV7-2 to TRBJ1-1; 8 bases map to TRBD1. The CDR3 is 15 amino acids. V lost 3 bases, J lost 1 base, and 4 bases stayed unmatched. CDR1 SGHTA and CDR2 FQGNSA come from the germline V gene. Here the CDR3 DNA reads TGTGCCAGCAGCTTGGACAGGGTAGGGAACACTGAAGCTTTCTTT. Protein product: CASSLDRVGNTEAFF.

The CDR3 DNA reads as TGTGCCAGCAGTCCCCAAGGGACAATGGGAAACACCATATATTTT. The encoded protein is CASSPQGTMGNTIYF. The V call is TRBV28, the J call TRBJ1-3; the D gene is possibly TRBD1 (6 bases). This CDR3 spans 15 amino acids. Trimming removed 5 bases from V and 4 bases from J, with 15 bases in between. Germline loops: CDR1 MDHEN, CDR2 SYDVKM. The full variable domain, in which reference TRBV28 and TRBJ1-3 provide the parts outside the CDR3, is DVKVTQSSRYLVKRTGEKVFLECVQDMDHENMFWYRQDPGLGLRLIYFSYDVKMKEKGDIPEGYSVSREKKERFSLILESASTNQTSMYLCASSPQGTMGNTIYFGEGSWLTVV.

This clonotype turned up a few times. CDR3 sequence (DNA): TGTGCCAGCAGCCTTCAGCCCCAGCATTTT. Encoded protein: CASSLQPQHF. The rearrangement links TRBV11-2 to TRBJ1-5; no firm D call. Germline CDR1 and CDR2: SGHAT and FQNNGV. V was clipped by 5 bases and J by 6 bases, with 2 bases between them. The CDR3 length is 10 residues. The variable domain in full, with the rest retrieved from reference TRBV11-2 and TRBJ1-5, is EAGVAQSPRYKIIEKRQSVAFWCNPISGHATLYWYQQILGQGPKLLIQFQNNGVVDDSQLPKDRFSAERLKGVDSTLKIQPAKLEDSAVYLCASSLQPQHFGDGTRLSIL.

This rearrangement joins TRBV19 to TRBJ1-4, with a possible D match to TRBD1 (5 bases). Germline CDR1 is LNHDA and CDR2 is SQIVND (reference sequence). The V gene lost 4 bases and the J gene lost 8 bases, with 11 bases spanning the gap. There are 13 residues in the CDR3. CDR3 sequence (DNA): TGTGCCAGTAGTAAGGGGCATAGAGAAAAACTGTTTTTT. Protein: CASSKGHREKLFF.

The chain is built from TRBV15 and TRBJ1-2; TRBD1 is a possible D gene (5 bases). The ends were cut back, 5 bases at V and 5 bases at J, with 24 bases in the middle. This CDR3 is 17 amino acids long. Germline loops: CDR1 LNHNV, CDR2 YYDKDF (reference sequence). DNA for the CDR3: TGTGCCACCAGCGCGAGGGGCTTAACGGAGCCGGGGTATGGCTACACCTTC. Its translation is CATSARGLTEPGYGYTF.

The J gene is TRBJ2-3, the V gene TRBV5-1; 9 positions match TRBD2. This CDR3 is 16 amino acids long. Germline-derived CDR1 and CDR2 are SGHRS and YFSETQ. V gave up 1 base and J gave up 6 bases; unmatched junction bases: 9. The CDR3 loop is CASSLRAGGGPDTQYF. The CDR3 nucleotides are TGCGCCAGCAGCTTGAGAGCGGGGGGCGGCCCGGATACGCAGTATTTT.

The rearrangement links TRBV7-8 to TRBJ2-2; 10 bases are a match to TRBD1. The CDR3 runs 17 residues. In germline, CDR1 is SGHVS, CDR2 FQNEAQ. V shed 1 base and J 3 bases; nucleotides not matched to a gene: 5. CDR3 nucleotide sequence: TGTGCCAGCAGCTTAGGGGAAGGGACAGGGGACACCGGGGAGCTGTTTTTT. It translates to CASSLGEGTGDTGELFF. Drawing the rest from reference TRBV7-8 and TRBJ2-2, the complete variable domain is GAGVSQSPRYKVAKRGQDVALRCDPISGHVSLFWYQQALGQGPEFLTYFQNEAQLDKSGLPSDRFFAERPEGSVSTLKIQRTQQEDSAVYLCASSLGEGTGDTGELFFGEGSRLTVL.

This clonotype appeared many times. The V and J genes are TRBV15 and TRBJ2-1; D tentatively fits TRBD1 or TRBD2 (5 bases each). V gave up 4 bases and J gave up 3 bases, with 22 bases separating them. CDR1 and CDR2 from the germline V gene are LNHNV and YYDKDF (reference sequence). The CDR3 has 18 amino acids. The DNA for the CDR3 is TGTGCCACCAGCACCCCCAAGGGGACGTTGCAGGTCTACAATGAGCAGTTCTTC. Amino acids: CATSTPKGTLQVYNEQFF.

This clonotype was seen once. The chain recombines TRBV20-1 with TRBJ1-3; 10 nucleotides line up with TRBD1. Germline CDR1 DFQATT, CDR2 SNEGSKA (reference sequence). The CDR3 has 15 amino acids. V gave up 4 bases and J gave up 2 bases; unmatched junction bases: 5. CDR3: CSANPGTGAGNTIYF. DNA of the CDR3: TGCAGTGCTAACCCCGGGACAGGGGCTGGAAACACCATATATTTT.

The genes are TRBV6-5 and TRBJ1-1, with D unclear. CDR1 MNHEY and CDR2 SVGAGI come from the germline V gene. CDR3 size: 12 residues. The ends were cut back, 0 bases at V and 4 bases at J, with 3 bases in the middle. The CDR3 nucleotides read TGTGCCAGCAGTTACTCGCCCACTGAAGCTTTCTTT. This codes for CASSYSPTEAFF.

V gene TRBV11-2 combines with J gene TRBJ2-1; 13 bases map to TRBD2. The CDR3 covers 17 residues. Germline V gene data show CDR1 as SGHAT and CDR2 as FQNNGV. Trimming removed 3 bases from V and 4 bases from J; junction bases left unmatched: 6. The CDR3 DNA sequence: TGTGCCAGCAGCTTCTCACTAGCGGGGGGGCGTTACAATGAGCAGTTCTTC. Protein sequence: CASSFSLAGGRYNEQFF.

This clonotype showed up just a few times. The chain has TRBV7-8 and TRBJ2-1, with TRBD2 matching 11 bases. There are 17 residues in the CDR3. CDR1 SGHVS and CDR2 FQNEAQ come from the germline V gene. V was pared by 5 bases and J by 5 bases, with 11 bases of the junction left unmatched. The CDR3 spells CASSGSGTSGPHNEQFF. The CDR3 DNA sequence: TGTGCCAGCAGCGGCTCCGGGACTAGCGGACCCCACAATGAGCAGTTCTTC. The full variable domain, its missing parts supplied by reference TRBV7-8 and TRBJ2-1, is GAGVSQSPRYKVAKRGQDVALRCDPISGHVSLFWYQQALGQGPEFLTYFQNEAQLDKSGLPSDRFFAERPEGSVSTLKIQRTQQEDSAVYLCASSGSGTSGPHNEQFFGPGTRLTVL.

DNA of the CDR3: TGTGCCAGAAGCATCTCACAGGACAACCACCAGTTCTTC. Protein: CARSISQDNHQFF. This chain uses TRBV7-3 with TRBJ2-1; possibly TRBD1 for D (5 bases). Trimming took off 9 bases at V and 13 bases at J, with 22 bases between the two ends. The CDR3 length is 13 residues. Germline V gene sequence: CDR1 SGHTA, CDR2 FQGTGA.

This clonotype was seen a handful of times. V usage is TRBV7-6 and J usage is TRBJ2-1; 7 nucleotides line up with TRBD2. CDR3 length: 17 amino acids. The V gene end was trimmed by 1 base and the J gene end by 3 bases; junction bases not matched to a gene: 9. Germline loops: CDR1 SGHVS, CDR2 FNYEAQ. The CDR3 here is CASSLVHGGSFYNEQFF. CDR3 DNA: TGTGCCAGCAGCTTAGTACACGGCGGGAGTTTCTACAATGAGCAGTTCTTC.

The V gene is TRBV6-1, the J gene TRBJ2-4; the D gene is possibly TRBD1 (5 bases). This CDR3 comprises 16 residues. V lost 4 bases and J lost 1, with 14 bases in between. Germline V CDR1 and CDR2: MNHNS, SASEGT. The CDR3 here is CASSGQTVEAKNIQYF. As DNA, the CDR3 is TGTGCCAGCAGTGGCCAGACAGTGGAGGCCAAAAACATTCAGTACTTC.

This clonotype was seen many times. This chain connects TRBV3-1 to TRBJ2-5; D tentatively fits TRBD1 or TRBD2 (5 bases each). Germline lookup yields CDR1 LGHDT and CDR2 YNNKEL (reference sequence). The V gene lost 6 bases and the J gene lost 3 bases, with 14 bases spanning the gap. CDR3 length equals 14 residues. CDR3 nucleotide sequence: TGTGCCAGCAGGGCAGGGAGCACAGAAGAGACCCAGTACTTC. Encoded protein: CASRAGSTEETQYF.

The chain links TRBV2 to TRBJ2-2, with a weak D call TRBD1 (5 bases). This CDR3 is 15 amino acids long. Per the germline V gene, CDR1 is SNHLY and CDR2 is FYNNEI. The ends were cut back, 7 bases at V and 0 bases at J, with 12 bases in the middle. Here the CDR3 reads CASTGRAANTGELFF. CDR3 coding DNA: TGTGCCAGCACGGGCAGGGCCGCGAACACCGGGGAGCTGTTTTTT.

The chain combines TRBV4-2 with TRBJ1-4; TRBD1 matches at 7 bases. This CDR3 spans 15 amino acids. J was trimmed by 7 bases and V by 0 bases; bases with no gene match: 5. Germline CDR1 reads LGHNA; CDR2 reads YNFKEQ. DNA of the CDR3: TGTGCCAGCAGCCAAGATCAGGGGGTGGGTGAAAAACTGTTTTTT. Amino acids: CASSQDQGVGEKLFF.